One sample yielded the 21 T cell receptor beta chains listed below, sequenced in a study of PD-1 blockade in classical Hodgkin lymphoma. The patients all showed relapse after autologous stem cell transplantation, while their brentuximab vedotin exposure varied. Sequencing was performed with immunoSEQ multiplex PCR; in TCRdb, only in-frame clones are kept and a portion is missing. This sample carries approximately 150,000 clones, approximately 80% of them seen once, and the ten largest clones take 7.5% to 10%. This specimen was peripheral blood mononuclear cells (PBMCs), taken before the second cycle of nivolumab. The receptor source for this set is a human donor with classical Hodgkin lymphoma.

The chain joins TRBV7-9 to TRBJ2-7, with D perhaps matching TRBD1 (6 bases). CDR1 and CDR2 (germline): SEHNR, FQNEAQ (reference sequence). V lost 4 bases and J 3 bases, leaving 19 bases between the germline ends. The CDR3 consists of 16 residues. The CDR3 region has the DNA TGTGCCAGCAGCTCGATTTCCGGACAGAGCCTCTACGAGCAGTACTTC. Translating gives CASSSISGQSLYEQYF.

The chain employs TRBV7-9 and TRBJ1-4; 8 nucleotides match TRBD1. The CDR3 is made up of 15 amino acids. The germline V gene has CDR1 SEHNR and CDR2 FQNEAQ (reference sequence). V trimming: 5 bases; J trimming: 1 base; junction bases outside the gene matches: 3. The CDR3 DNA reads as TGTGCCAGCAGCCCCGGACAGGGAACTAATGAAAAACTGTTTTTT. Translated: CASSPGQGTNEKLFF.

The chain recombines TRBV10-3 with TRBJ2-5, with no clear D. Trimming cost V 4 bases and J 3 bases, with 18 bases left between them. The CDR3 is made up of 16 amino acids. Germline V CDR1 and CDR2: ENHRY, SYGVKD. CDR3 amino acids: CAISGSLGRNKETQYF. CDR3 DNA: TGTGCCATCAGTGGGTCCCTAGGTAGAAACAAAGAGACCCAGTACTTC.

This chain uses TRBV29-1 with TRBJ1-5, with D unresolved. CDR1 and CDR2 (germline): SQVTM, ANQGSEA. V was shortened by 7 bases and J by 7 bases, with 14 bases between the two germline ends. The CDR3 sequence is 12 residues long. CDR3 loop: CSASDEGQPQHF. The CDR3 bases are TGCAGCGCCTCAGACGAGGGACAGCCCCAGCATTTT. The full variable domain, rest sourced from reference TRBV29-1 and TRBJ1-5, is SAVISQKPSRDICQRGTSLTIQCQVDSQVTMMFWYRQQPGQSLTLIATANQGSEATYESGFVIDKFPISRPNLTFSTLTVSNMSPEDSSIYLCSASDEGQPQHFGDGTRLSIL.

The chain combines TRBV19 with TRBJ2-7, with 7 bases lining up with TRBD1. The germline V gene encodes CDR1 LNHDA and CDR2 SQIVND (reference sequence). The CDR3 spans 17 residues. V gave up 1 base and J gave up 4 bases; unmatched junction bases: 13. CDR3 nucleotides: TGTGCCAGTAGTATAGGAGTAGGGGGCGAAATCCCTTACGAGCAGTACTTC. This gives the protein CASSIGVGGEIPYEQYF.

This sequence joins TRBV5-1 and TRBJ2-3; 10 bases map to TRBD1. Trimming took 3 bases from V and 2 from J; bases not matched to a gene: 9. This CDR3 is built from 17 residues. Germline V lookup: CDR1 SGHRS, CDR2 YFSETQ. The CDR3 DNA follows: TGCGCCAGCAGCTCCCGGACAGGGGGTATAGTCACAGATACGCAGTATTTT. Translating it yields CASSSRTGGIVTDTQYF. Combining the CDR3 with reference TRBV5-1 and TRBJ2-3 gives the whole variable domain KAGVTQTPRYLIKTRGQQVTLSCSPISGHRSVSWYQQTPGQGLQFLFEYFSETQRNKGNFPGRFSGRQFSNSRSEMNVSTLELGDSALYLCASSSRTGGIVTDTQYFGPGTRLTVL.

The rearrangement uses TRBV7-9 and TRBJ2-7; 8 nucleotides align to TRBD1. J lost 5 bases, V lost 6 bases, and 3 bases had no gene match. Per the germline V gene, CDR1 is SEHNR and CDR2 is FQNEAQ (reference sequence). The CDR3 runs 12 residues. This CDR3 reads CASSFRGHEQYF. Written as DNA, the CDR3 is TGTGCCAGCAGTTTCAGGGGGCACGAGCAGTACTTC.

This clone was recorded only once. The chain's CDR3 is CASSLGNVGQPQHF. CDR3 nucleotides: TGTGCCAGCAGCTTAGGGAACGTTGGTCAGCCCCAGCATTTT. The rearrangement uses TRBV7-2 and TRBJ1-5, with no clear D. The CDR3 sequence is 14 residues long. CDR1 and CDR2 from the germline V gene are SGHTA and FQGNSA. V lost 1 base, J lost 6 bases, and 10 bases lay in between.

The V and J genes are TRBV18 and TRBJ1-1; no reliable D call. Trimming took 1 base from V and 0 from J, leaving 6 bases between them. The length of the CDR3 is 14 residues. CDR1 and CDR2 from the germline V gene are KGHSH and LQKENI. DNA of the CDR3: TGTGCCAGCTCACCACTACACGTGAACACTGAAGCTTTCTTT. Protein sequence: CASSPLHVNTEAFF.

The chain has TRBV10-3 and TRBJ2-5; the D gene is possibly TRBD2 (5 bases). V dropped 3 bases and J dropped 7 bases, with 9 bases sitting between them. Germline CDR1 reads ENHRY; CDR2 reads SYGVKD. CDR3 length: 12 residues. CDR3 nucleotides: TGTGCCATCAGTGAAACAGAGGGGACCCAGTACTTC. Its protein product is CAISETEGTQYF.

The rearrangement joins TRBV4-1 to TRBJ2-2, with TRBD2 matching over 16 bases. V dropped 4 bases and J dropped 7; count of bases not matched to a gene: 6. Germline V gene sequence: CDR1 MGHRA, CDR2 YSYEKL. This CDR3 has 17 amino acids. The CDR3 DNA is TGCGCCAGCAGCCGGGGACTAGCGGGAGGGCCGTTCGGGGAGCTGTTTTTT. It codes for CASSRGLAGGPFGELFF.

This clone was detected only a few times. The CDR3 reads CASSQRGGRWNEQYF. In nucleotides, the CDR3 is TGTGCCAGCAGCCAGAGAGGCGGGAGGTGGAACGAGCAGTACTTC. The gene calls are TRBV7-2 and TRBJ2-7, with TRBD2 matching over 8 bases. The germline V gene has CDR1 SGHTA and CDR2 FQGNSA. The CDR3 is made up of 15 amino acids. V was clipped by 5 bases and J by 5 bases; unmatched bases: 11.

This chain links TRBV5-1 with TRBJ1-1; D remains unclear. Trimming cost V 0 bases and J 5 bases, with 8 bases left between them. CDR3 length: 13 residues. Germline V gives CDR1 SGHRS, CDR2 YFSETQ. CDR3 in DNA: TGCGCCAGCAGCTTGGATCCGGGAACTGAAGCTTTCTTT. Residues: CASSLDPGTEAFF. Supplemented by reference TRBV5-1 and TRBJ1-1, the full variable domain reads KAGVTQTPRYLIKTRGQQVTLSCSPISGHRSVSWYQQTPGQGLQFLFEYFSETQRNKGNFPGRFSGRQFSNSRSEMNVSTLELGDSALYLCASSLDPGTEAFFGQGTRLTVV.

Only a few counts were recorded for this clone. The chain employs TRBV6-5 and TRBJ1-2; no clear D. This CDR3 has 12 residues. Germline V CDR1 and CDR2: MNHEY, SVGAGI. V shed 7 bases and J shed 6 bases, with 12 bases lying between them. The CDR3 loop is CASTQDRNGYTF. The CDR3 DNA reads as TGTGCCAGCACCCAGGACCGTAATGGCTACACCTTC.

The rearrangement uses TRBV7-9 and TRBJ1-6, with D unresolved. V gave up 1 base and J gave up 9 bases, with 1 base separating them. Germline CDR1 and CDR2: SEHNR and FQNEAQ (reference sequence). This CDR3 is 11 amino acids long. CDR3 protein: CASSLVSPLHF. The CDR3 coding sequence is TGTGCCAGCAGCTTAGTTTCACCCCTCCACTTT.

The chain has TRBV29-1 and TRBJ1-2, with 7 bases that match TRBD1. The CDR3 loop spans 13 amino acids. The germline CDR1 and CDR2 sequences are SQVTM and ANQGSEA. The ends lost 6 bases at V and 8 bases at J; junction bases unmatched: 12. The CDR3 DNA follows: TGCAGCGTGGGGCCCCGGGGACAGCGCGGCTACACCTTC. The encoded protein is CSVGPRGQRGYTF.

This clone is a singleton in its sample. For the CDR3, the DNA is TGTGCCAGCAGCTCATACAGGGGGACCGGGGAGCTGTTTTTT. It codes for CASSSYRGTGELFF. The chain employs TRBV5-5 and TRBJ2-2, with TRBD1 matching 8 bases. CDR1 is SGHKS and CDR2 is YYEKEE in the germline V gene (reference sequence). Trimming at V came to 3 bases and at J to 5 bases, leaving 3 bases not matched to a gene. The CDR3 sequence is 14 residues long.

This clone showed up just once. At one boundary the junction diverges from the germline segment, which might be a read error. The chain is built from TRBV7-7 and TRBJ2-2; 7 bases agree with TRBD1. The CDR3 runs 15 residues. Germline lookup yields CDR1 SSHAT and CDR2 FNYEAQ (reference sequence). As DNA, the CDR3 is TGTGCTAGCAGCGCTGACAGGGTGGGCACCGGGGAGCTGTTTTTT. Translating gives CASSADRVGTGELFF.

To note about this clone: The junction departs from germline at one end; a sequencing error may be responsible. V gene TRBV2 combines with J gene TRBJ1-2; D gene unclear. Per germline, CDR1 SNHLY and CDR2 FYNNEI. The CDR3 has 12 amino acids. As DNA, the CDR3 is TGTGCCAGCTCCCGCGCCGAGGCCAATTTCGACTTC. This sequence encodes CASSRAEANFDF.

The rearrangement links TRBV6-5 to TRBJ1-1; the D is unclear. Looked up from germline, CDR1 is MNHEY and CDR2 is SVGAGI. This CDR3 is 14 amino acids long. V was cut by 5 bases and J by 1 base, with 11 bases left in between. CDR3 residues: CASSLGLANTEAFF. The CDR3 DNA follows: TGTGCCAGCAGTCTAGGTCTGGCGAACACTGAAGCTTTCTTT.

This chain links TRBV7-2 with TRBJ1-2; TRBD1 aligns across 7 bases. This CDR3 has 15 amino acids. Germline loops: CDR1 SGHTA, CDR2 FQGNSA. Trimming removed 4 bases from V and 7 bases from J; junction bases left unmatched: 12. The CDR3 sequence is CASSSWETGLFGYTF. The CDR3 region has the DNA TGTGCCAGCAGCTCCTGGGAGACAGGGTTGTTTGGCTACACCTTC.